One sample yielded the 5 T cell receptor beta chains listed below, sequenced in a study of shared clonotypes between healthy human individuals. Here immunoSEQ multiplex PCR was the method, and the copy in TCRdb shows in-frame clones only, minus some. Of approximately 720,000 clones listed, about 90% were seen once; the top ten hold about 24%. It was CD45RO-negative cells, positively selected for CCR7, that made up naive CD8 cells, with terminally differentiated effector memory CD45RA+ cells excluded. Sequenced: naive CD8+ T cells sorted from blood. The source is a man aged 25-45 years in good health.

This clone was seen at least ten times. The gene calls are TRBV28 and TRBJ2-7; TRBD1 aligns across 7 bases. With 9 bases clipped from V and 2 bases from J, the junction kept 4 bases outside the gene matches. CDR3 length: 12 amino acids. The germline gives CDR1 MDHEN, CDR2 SYDVKM. The CDR3 coding sequence is TGTGCCAGTGCCGGGACAGCCTACGAGCAGTACTTC. Its protein is CASAGTAYEQYF.

The rearrangement uses TRBV5-4 and TRBJ2-5; a possible D gene is TRBD2 (6 bases). The CDR3 is 14 amino acids. The germline V and J ends were trimmed by 4 bases and 5 bases, with 15 bases remaining between them. Germline loops: CDR1 SGHNT, CDR2 YYREEE (reference sequence). The CDR3 spells CASSPRFGGETQYF. The CDR3, as DNA: TGTGCCAGCAGCCCCCGATTCGGGGGTGAGACCCAGTACTTC.

The chain carries TRBV5-1 and TRBJ1-2; D is uncertain. The CDR3 extends over 14 amino acids. V was clipped by 2 bases and J by 5 bases, with 13 bases between them. The germline V gene encodes CDR1 SGHRS and CDR2 YFSETQ. CDR3 region: CASSLTGILYGYTF. CDR3 coding DNA: TGCGCCAGCAGCTTAACCGGAATCTTATATGGCTACACCTTC.

The chain links TRBV19 to TRBJ1-2; possibly TRBD1 for D (5 bases). The germline CDR1 and CDR2 sequences are LNHDA and SQIVND (reference sequence). CDR3 length: 13 amino acids. Deletions cut 6 bases from V and 2 bases from J, with 10 bases between. The CDR3 region is CASRDKGNYGYTF. CDR3 nucleotide sequence: TGTGCCAGTAGGGACAAGGGAAACTATGGCTACACCTTC.

The V gene is TRBV19, the J gene TRBJ2-7, with 11 bases identical to TRBD1. Germline CDR1 and CDR2: LNHDA and SQIVND (reference sequence). V was clipped by 4 bases and J by 7 bases; unmatched bases: 6. This CDR3 has 14 residues. CDR3: CASSTLGQGGEQYF. CDR3 DNA sequence: TGTGCCAGTAGTACCCTGGGACAGGGGGGGGAGCAGTACTTC.